Shown below are 14 T cell receptor beta chains from a single sample sequenced in a study of radiotherapy plus CTLA-4 blockade in lung cancer. Sequencing was performed with immunoSEQ multiplex PCR; in TCRdb, only in-frame clones are kept and a portion is missing. The table includes tens of thousands of clones, 77% detected once. This specimen was peripheral blood, taken from a patient treated with radiotherapy plus ipilimumab. These receptors were taken from a human donor with non-small cell lung cancer whose response to radiotherapy plus ipilimumab could not be evaluated.

This chain uses TRBV21-1 with TRBJ1-4; the DNA was not compared with TRBD1, the D call given in the table. TRBV21-1 is a known pseudogene. The CDR3 is made up of 15 amino acids. The CDR3 is CASSNSKGQDEKLFF. CDR3 bases: TGTGCCAGCAGCAACTCTAAGGGGCAAGACGAAAAACTGTTTTTT.

This chain links TRBV6-6 with TRBJ2-3, with 12 bases fitting TRBD2. With 6 bases clipped from V and 4 bases from J, the junction kept 2 bases outside the gene matches. Germline CDR1 and CDR2: MNHNY and SVGAGI (reference sequence). This CDR3 spans 14 amino acids. This chain's CDR3 is CASRLAGGPDTQYF. The CDR3, as DNA: TGTGCCAGCAGACTAGCGGGGGGCCCAGATACGCAGTATTTT.

V and J are TRBV7-8 and TRBJ2-3; weak D call: TRBD1 (5 bases). CDR1 SGHVS and CDR2 FQNEAQ come from the germline V gene. Trimming removed 5 bases from V and 2 bases from J, with 11 bases in between. This CDR3 is built from 14 residues. CDR3 DNA sequence: TGTGCCAGCAGCCCGGCAGGGCCCACAGATACGCAGTATTTT. Translated, it gives CASSPAGPTDTQYF.

This chain connects TRBV28 to TRBJ2-3, with no clear D. The CDR3 totals 15 residues. Germline CDR1 and CDR2: MDHEN and SYDVKM. Trimming removed 3 bases at V and 6 bases at J, with 16 bases between. The CDR3, as DNA: TGTGCCAGCAGTTTGGCCGTATCCCGAGCGGATACGCAGTATTTT. Residues: CASSLAVSRADTQYF.

The chain employs TRBV2 and TRBJ1-1, with 8 bases fitting TRBD1. This CDR3 has 13 amino acids. The germline V gene has CDR1 SNHLY and CDR2 FYNNEI. With V trimmed by 6 bases and J by 1 base, 1 base remained unmatched. The CDR3 DNA reads TGTGCCAGCAGAGGACAGGGGAACACTGAAGCTTTCTTT. The encoded protein is CASRGQGNTEAFF.

CDR3 residues: CASSPGTGIYNSPLHF. For the CDR3, the DNA is TGTGCCAGCAGCCCCGGGACAGGGATTTATAATTCACCCCTCCACTTT. This sequence joins TRBV27 and TRBJ1-6; 9 bases fit TRBD1. The CDR3 loop spans 16 amino acids. Trimming removed 6 bases from V and 4 bases from J; junction bases left unmatched: 7. The germline V gene encodes CDR1 MNHEY and CDR2 SMNVEV (reference sequence).

The CDR3 spells CASSGGTGGYEQYF. The CDR3 DNA reads TGTGCCAGTAGTGGCGGGACAGGGGGCTACGAGCAGTACTTC. The gene calls are TRBV19 and TRBJ2-5; 11 nucleotides match TRBD1. The J call is doubtful: the DNA matches TRBJ2-7 better. CDR3 length: 14 amino acids. Germline values: CDR1 LNHDA, CDR2 SQIVND (reference sequence).

The V and J genes are TRBV30 and TRBJ1-5; D is ambiguous. Trimming removed 2 bases at V and 4 bases at J, with 9 bases between. Germline V gene sequence: CDR1 GTSNPN, CDR2 SVGIG (reference sequence). The CDR3 covers 13 residues. CDR3 DNA: TGTGCCTGGAGTTACGGAGAGAATCAGCCCCAGCATTTT. This gives the protein CAWSYGENQPQHF.

The CDR3: CASSLSGTGELFF. The CDR3 DNA sequence: TGTGCCAGCAGCTTATCGGGGACCGGGGAGCTGTTTTTT. The chain combines TRBV7-3 with TRBJ2-2; the D gene is possibly TRBD2 (5 bases). CDR3 length equals 13 residues. Trimming took 2 bases from V and 5 from J, leaving 6 bases between them. Per germline, CDR1 SGHTA and CDR2 FQGTGA. Using reference TRBV7-3 and TRBJ2-2 for the parts outside the CDR3, the full variable domain is GAGVSQTPSNKVTEKGKYVELRCDPISGHTALYWYRQSLGQGPEFLIYFQGTGAADDSGLPNDRFFAVRPEGSVSTLKIQRTERGDSAVYLCASSLSGTGELFFGEGSRLTVL.

In this sample, this clone turned up once. The rearrangement joins TRBV7-8 to TRBJ2-7; 9 nucleotides align to TRBD1. The CDR3 is 16 residues long. The germline V gene has CDR1 SGHVS and CDR2 FQNEAQ. V lost 4 bases to trimming and J lost 6 bases; unmatched junction nucleotides: 13. CDR3 sequence: CASSSSGTGSYGEQYF. The CDR3, as DNA: TGTGCCAGCAGCTCTTCCGGGACAGGGTCCTACGGCGAGCAGTACTTC.

The CDR3 loop reads CASSVEGGDLYEQYF. As DNA, the CDR3 is TGTGCCAGCAGCGTAGAAGGAGGAGACCTATACGAGCAGTACTTC. This chain connects TRBV9 to TRBJ2-7, with D tentatively TRBD2 (5 bases). V lost 0 bases and J lost 4, with 14 bases in between. CDR3 length: 15 residues. In germline, CDR1 is SGDLS, CDR2 YYNGEE.

This clone was found once. J is TRBJ2-5 and V is TRBV5-4; TRBD1 might be the D (6 bases). Germline loops: CDR1 SGHNT, CDR2 YYREEE (reference sequence). The length of the CDR3 is 13 residues. V gave up 4 bases and J gave up 7 bases, with 14 bases separating them. DNA for the CDR3: TGTGCCAGCAGCGAGGGCCAAGGGGGGACCCAGTACTTC. Protein product: CASSEGQGGTQYF. The variable domain in full, completed from reference TRBV5-4 and TRBJ2-5, reads ETGVTQSPTHLIKTRGQQVTLRCSSQSGHNTVSWYQQALGQGPQFIFQYYREEENGRGNFPPRFSGLQFPNYSSELNVNALELDDSALYLCASSEGQGGTQYFGPGTRLLVL.

The V call is TRBV30, the J call TRBJ1-2, with TRBD1 identical over 8 bases. Germline V CDR1 and CDR2: GTSNPN, SVGIG (reference sequence). The V gene end was trimmed by 0 bases and the J gene end by 5 bases; junction bases not matched to a gene: 11. The CDR3 is 16 amino acids. The CDR3 spells CAWSVPGQGVGYGYTF. The CDR3 DNA follows: TGTGCCTGGAGTGTACCCGGACAGGGAGTAGGGTATGGCTACACCTTC.

There are a few counts of this clone. The rearrangement uses TRBV28 and TRBJ1-2; 8 bases are shared with TRBD1. The CDR3 consists of 16 residues. V shed 5 bases and J 3 bases; nucleotides not matched to a gene: 11. In germline, CDR1 is MDHEN, CDR2 SYDVKM. The CDR3 DNA sequence: TGTGCCAGCAGTAATCCGGCAGGGGGCGCTCACTATGGCTACACCTTC. This gives the protein CASSNPAGGAHYGYTF.